This TCR beta chain was found in a study of blood T cell repertoires in COVID-19 (dated by TCRdb to the early 2020s). Broadly, across the study: Samples from collaborators originated in the United States, Italy and Spain and spanned both the acute and convalescent phases of COVID-19. The material from the prospective study consisted of cDNA or gDNA derived from T cells, B-cell-depleted T cells, or PBMCs. Subjects who had been exposed to COVID-19, were actively infected with it, or had recovered from it provided the deeply sampled blood TCRbeta repertoires that made up the dataset. The repertoires were released in a freely available public database meant as a resource for research on the immune response to SARS-CoV-2. The samples were drawn from two sources: the first 160 participants of the ongoing ImmuneRACE study, and over 1,000 subjects contributed by 6 global collaborators. A de-identified subject ID, COVID-19 status, age in years and sex were almost always included in the sample metadata. Where available, HLA class I and class II types were obtained from metadata supplied by the sample provider rather than from assay-based typing. Paper-wide results and their limitations: How much clinical and demographic metadata was included differed by source and by participant, and the metadata was provided uncurated.

TCRbeta CDR3 regions were amplified from genomic DNA using the immunoSEQ Assay, a bias-controlled multiplex PCR. The original methods were these. The number of nucleated cells in each sample was estimated from the amplification of reference gene primers within the assay. To quantify the absolute abundance of each unique TCRbeta CDR3 rearrangement, sequence reads were collapsed and filtered. For each sample, productive Simpson clonality was calculated as the square root of Simpson's diversity index across productive rearrangements. The table comes from immuneACCESS by way of TCRdb, which keeps in-frame sequences with V and J called. Part of the clones is missing from these tables; in studies checked, under half for an unresolved V gene and the rest for unknown reasons. V and J calls and clone size are those listed in that table; D and trimming were worked out from the DNA. This sample lists approximately 61,000 clones; approximately 83% were detected once. The leading ten clones occupy around 13% of the sample.

Collaborating institutions collected whole blood in K2EDTA tubes following their own protocols. Collaborator samples were shipped for TCRbeta analysis as frozen whole blood, isolated PBMCs, or DNA extracted from either sample type. A single count supports this clone. The target of this receptor is not known. Base qualities are not recorded, but no much larger clone differs from it by a single base. From a lookup of the germline V gene, CDR1 and CDR2 are MDHEN and SYDVKM. The CDR3 has 11 amino acids, counting the end cysteine and phenylalanine. Of the read, only the CDR3 DNA is kept; its 33 bases are in frame from base 1. V was cut back by 9 bases and J by 6 bases, leaving a gap of 12 bases between them.

Sequencing was performed on peripheral blood. The chain joins TRBV28 to TRBJ2-7; the D gene assignment is ambiguous. The sequence was collected from a human donor in a cohort sampled during active COVID-19. The CDR3 protein: CASTATGEQYF. In nucleotide form, the sequence is TGTGCCAGTACCGCTACCGGCGAGCAGTACTTC. The full variable domain, completed from the reference TRBV28 and TRBJ2-7 proteins outside the CDR3, reads DVKVTQSSRYLVKRTGEKVFLECVQDMDHENMFWYRQDPGLGLRLIYFSYDVKMKEKGDIPEGYSVSREKKERFSLILESASTNQTSMYLCASTATGEQYFGPGTRLTVT.